This TCR beta chain was retrieved from a study of blood T cell repertoires in COVID-19 (TCRdb year 2020). In terms of the full investigation: The collaborator samples originated in the United States, Italy and Spain and spanned the acute and convalescent phases of COVID-19. Deeply sampled blood TCRbeta repertoires from subjects exposed to, actively infected with, or recovered from COVID-19 were included in the dataset. The material from the prospective study consisted of cDNA or gDNA derived from T cells, B-cell-depleted T cells, or PBMCs. Samples came from the ongoing ImmuneRACE study (first 160 participants) plus 1,254 subjects from 6 global collaborators. The sample metadata nearly always contained a de-identified subject ID, COVID-19 status, age in years and sex. The repertoires were released in a freely available public database meant as a resource for research on the immune response to SARS-CoV-2. HLA class I and class II types, where available, came from metadata supplied by the sample provider rather than from assay-based typing. Paper-wide results and their limitations: Clinical and demographic metadata were provided uncurated, with the amount varying by source and participant.

The immunoSEQ Assay, a bias-controlled multiplex PCR, was used to amplify TCRbeta CDR3 regions from genomic DNA. Regarding the original processing steps: Within the assay, amplification of reference gene primers was used to estimate how many nucleated cells each sample contained. To quantify the absolute abundance of each unique TCRbeta CDR3 rearrangement, sequence reads were collapsed and filtered. For each sample, productive Simpson clonality was calculated by taking the square root of Simpson's diversity index across productive rearrangements. This is the immuneACCESS table as TCRdb keeps it, with only in-frame sequences that have V and J called. A part of the clones is gone; compared with another copy, unresolved V genes explain less than half, and the rest is unexplained. V, J and clone size were drawn from that table, and D and trimming were deduced from the DNA. A total of about 160,000 clones appear in this sample, about nine tenths of them only once. Jointly, the top ten make up 3% to 4.5% of the sample.

Samples from volunteer blood donors who had recovered from COVID-19 were contributed by a second Seattle source. Collaborating institutions collected whole blood in K2EDTA tubes following their own protocols. For TCRbeta analysis, collaborator samples were shipped as frozen whole blood, as isolated PBMCs, or as DNA extracted from either sample type. Comment on this clone: Its antigen has not been determined. No base quality values were provided; no much bigger clone lies one nucleotide off.

V is pared back by 4 bases and J by 2 bases, with 11 bases lying between the germline termini. CDR1 and CDR2 were assigned from the germline V gene as MGHRA and YSYEKL. The CDR3 sequence holds 14 residues, the cysteine and phenylalanine included. Only the CDR3 part of the read is kept: 42 bases, read in frame from the first base. The sequencing sample was made of peripheral blood. The rearranged chain carries TRBV4-1 and TRBJ1-2, with an unclear D gene assignment. This clonotype originated in a woman in her sixties or seventies who had recovered from COVID-19. The DNA sequence reads TGCGCCAGCAGCCCCCGCGACATAAACTATGGCTACACCTTC. This sequence encodes CASSPRDINYGYTF.